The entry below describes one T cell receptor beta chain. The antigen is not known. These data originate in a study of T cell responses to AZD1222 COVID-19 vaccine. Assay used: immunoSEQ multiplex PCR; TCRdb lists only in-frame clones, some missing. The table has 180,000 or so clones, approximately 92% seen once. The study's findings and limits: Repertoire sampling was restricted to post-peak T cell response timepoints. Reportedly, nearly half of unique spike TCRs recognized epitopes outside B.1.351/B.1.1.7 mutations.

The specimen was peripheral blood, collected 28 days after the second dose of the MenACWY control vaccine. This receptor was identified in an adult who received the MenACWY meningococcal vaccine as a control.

The CDR3 spells CASSLTTGGMGQPQHF. CDR3 sequence (DNA): TGTGCCAGTAGTCTGACTACAGGGGGCATGGGTCAGCCCCAGCATTTT. The V gene is TRBV19, the J gene TRBJ1-5, with 9 bases matching TRBD1. CDR1 is LNHDA, CDR2 SQIVND, per germline (reference sequence). V was clipped by 5 bases and J by 6 bases; unmatched bases: 11. The CDR3 length is 16 residues. Supplemented by reference TRBV19 and TRBJ1-5, the full variable domain reads DGGITQSPKYLFRKEGQNVTLSCEQNLNHDAMYWYRQDPGQGLRLIYYSQIVNDFQKGDIAEGYSVSREKKESFPLTVTSAQKNPTAFYLCASSLTTGGMGQPQHFGDGTRLSIL.